Here is one T cell receptor (beta chain) with its context. Its antigen is not identified. This sample stems from a study of cytomegalovirus exposure and HLA in healthy donors. Findings and limits, study-wide: The study recorded over 150 TCR beta chains that were cytomegalovirus-associated. The study found most TCR sequences rare, yet found some public TCRs in many donors.

The CDR3 covers 15 residues. Germline CDR1 reads MNHNY; CDR2 reads SVGAGI (reference sequence). V lost 0 bases and J lost 0, with 8 bases in between. The donors were in the roughly 110-subject validation cohort; that cohort was separate from the approximately 670-subject first cohort. Using immunoSEQ multiplex PCR, the repertoire was profiled, and TCRdb retains in-frame clones only, with some absent. There are fewer than 75,000 clones in the sample; roughly 96% occur only once, and less than 4% lies in the top ten. This chain links TRBV6-6 with TRBJ1-1; no clear D gene. This clonotype was obtained from a young man in good health and CMV-seronegative. The sequenced sample consisted of PBMCs. The CDR3 loop is CASSYSTQLNTEAFF. As DNA, the CDR3 is TGTGCCAGCAGTTACTCAACACAATTGAACACTGAAGCTTTCTTT.